The 10 T cell receptor beta chains below all came from one sample that was sequenced in a study of blood T cell repertoires in COVID-19. Repertoires were generated with immunoSEQ multiplex PCR, while TCRdb's copy carries only in-frame clones and drops some. The sample records about 130,000 clones, about 76% being singletons. The material sequenced was peripheral blood. The receptors here all came from a woman between 65 and 79 years old with COVID-19, enrolled during active disease.

DNA of the CDR3: TGTGCCTGGGACAGGTCGCCTACCTACGAGCAGTACTTC. Its protein product is CAWDRSPTYEQYF. The chain links TRBV30 to TRBJ2-7; D might be TRBD1 (6 bases). V shed 5 bases and J shed 2 bases, with 13 bases lying between them. Germline assignment: CDR1 GTSNPN and CDR2 SVGIG (reference sequence). This CDR3 is 13 amino acids long.

This chain links TRBV7-8 with TRBJ2-1; D unresolved. Trimming left V 0 bases short and J 7 bases short, with 7 bases between. CDR3 length: 13 amino acids. CDR1 is SGHVS and CDR2 is FQNEAQ in the germline V gene. The CDR3 DNA follows: TGTGCCAGCAGCTTAGCTAGTAGTAATGAGCAGTTCTTC. Translated, it gives CASSLASSNEQFF.

Written as DNA, the CDR3 is TGTGCCAGCAGTTTCAGGAAGGGAAACACCATATATTTT. This encodes CASSFRKGNTIYF. This sequence joins TRBV28 and TRBJ1-3; the D is unclear. The V end lost 3 bases, the J end lost 4 bases, and 7 bases lay between the germline ends. CDR1 MDHEN and CDR2 SYDVKM come from the germline V gene. This CDR3 spans 13 amino acids.

This chain joins TRBV14 and TRBJ1-2; D perhaps matches TRBD1 (5 bases). V lost 1 base to trimming and J lost 1 base, with 10 bases between them. This CDR3 is built from 15 residues. Germline loops: CDR1 SGHDN, CDR2 FVKESK. The CDR3 DNA sequence: TGTGCCAGCAGCCAAGTGCGGGGGGGTAACTATGGCTACACCTTC. Encoded protein: CASSQVRGGNYGYTF.

J is TRBJ1-1 and V is TRBV6-5; weak D call: TRBD1 (5 bases). The germline V gene encodes CDR1 MNHEY and CDR2 SVGAGI. This CDR3 comprises 15 residues. V was pared by 5 bases and J by 0 bases, with 13 bases between. The CDR3 DNA reads TGTGCCAGCAGTAACAGACAGATCTTGAACACTGAAGCTTTCTTT. Amino acid sequence: CASSNRQILNTEAFF.

V usage is TRBV2 and J usage is TRBJ1-5; TRBD1 aligns across 8 bases. CDR1 is SNHLY and CDR2 is FYNNEI in the germline V gene. V dropped 2 bases and J dropped 7; count of bases not matched to a gene: 4. The CDR3 runs 14 residues. CDR3 region: CASSEWTGLQPQHF. The CDR3 coding sequence is TGTGCCAGCAGTGAATGGACAGGGTTACAGCCCCAGCATTTT.

The chain carries TRBV11-2 and TRBJ2-2; 8 nucleotides line up with TRBD1. The CDR3 is 15 amino acids. V lost 5 bases, J lost 4 bases, and 6 bases stayed unmatched. Germline assignment: CDR1 SGHAT and CDR2 FQNNGV. CDR3 loop: CASSPDRAGTGELFF. CDR3 nucleotide sequence: TGTGCCAGCAGCCCGGACAGGGCGGGCACCGGGGAGCTGTTTTTT.

This chain links TRBV14 with TRBJ1-1; TRBD1 aligns across 9 bases. V shed 0 bases, J shed 2 bases, and the junction held 4 bases outside the gene matches. Germline V gene sequence: CDR1 SGHDN, CDR2 FVKESK. The CDR3 has 16 amino acids. The CDR3 is CASSQDRDRVNTEAFF. The CDR3 DNA is TGTGCCAGCAGCCAAGATCGGGACAGGGTAAACACTGAAGCTTTCTTT.

The chain recombines TRBV5-1 with TRBJ2-7, with 8 bases fitting TRBD2. The V gene's germline CDR1 is SGHRS and CDR2 YFSETQ. This CDR3 has 14 residues. J gave up 3 bases and V 5 bases, and 7 bases lay outside the gene matches. DNA for the CDR3: TGCGCCAGCAGACCTGTAGCGGGGATCTACGAGCAGTACTTC. This gives the protein CASRPVAGIYEQYF.

The genes are TRBV7-9 and TRBJ1-2; maybe TRBD1 (6 bases). The V end was cut by 4 bases, the J end by 8 bases, with 11 bases between. This CDR3 is 12 amino acids long. The germline V gene encodes CDR1 SEHNR and CDR2 FQNEAQ (reference sequence). This CDR3 is CASSSDRSGYTF. As DNA, the CDR3 is TGTGCCAGCAGCTCGGACAGAAGCGGCTACACCTTC.